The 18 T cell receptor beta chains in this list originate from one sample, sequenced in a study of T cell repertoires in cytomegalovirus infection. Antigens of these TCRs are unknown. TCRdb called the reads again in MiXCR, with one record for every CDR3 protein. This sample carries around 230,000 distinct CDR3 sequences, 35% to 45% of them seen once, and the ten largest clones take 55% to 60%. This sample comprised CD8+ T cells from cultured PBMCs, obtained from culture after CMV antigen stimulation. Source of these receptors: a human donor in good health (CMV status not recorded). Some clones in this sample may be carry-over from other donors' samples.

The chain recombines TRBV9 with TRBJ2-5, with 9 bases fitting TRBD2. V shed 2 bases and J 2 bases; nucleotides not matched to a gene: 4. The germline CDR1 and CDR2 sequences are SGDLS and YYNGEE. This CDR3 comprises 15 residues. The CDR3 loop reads CASSVSGGPQETQYF. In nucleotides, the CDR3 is TGTGCCAGCAGCGTTAGCGGGGGCCCTCAAGAGACCCAGTACTTC.

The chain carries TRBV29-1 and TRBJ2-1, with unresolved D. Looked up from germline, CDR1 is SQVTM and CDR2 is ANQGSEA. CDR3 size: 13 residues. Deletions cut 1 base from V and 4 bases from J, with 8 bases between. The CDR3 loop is CSVEGPLYNEQFF. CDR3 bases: TGCAGCGTTGAAGGGCCGCTTTACAATGAGCAGTTCTTC.

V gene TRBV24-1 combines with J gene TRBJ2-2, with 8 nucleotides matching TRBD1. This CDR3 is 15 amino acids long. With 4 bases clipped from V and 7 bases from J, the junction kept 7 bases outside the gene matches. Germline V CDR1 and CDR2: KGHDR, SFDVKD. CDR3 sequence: CATSDPDRVDGELFF. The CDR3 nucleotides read TGTGCCACCAGTGACCCGGACAGGGTGGACGGGGAGCTGTTTTTT.

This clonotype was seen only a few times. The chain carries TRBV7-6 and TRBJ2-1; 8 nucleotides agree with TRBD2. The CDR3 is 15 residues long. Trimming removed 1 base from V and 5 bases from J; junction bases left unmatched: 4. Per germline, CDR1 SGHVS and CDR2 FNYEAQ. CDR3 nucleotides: TGTGCCAGCAGCTTAGGGACTAGCAGAGACAATGAGCAGTTCTTC. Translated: CASSLGTSRDNEQFF.

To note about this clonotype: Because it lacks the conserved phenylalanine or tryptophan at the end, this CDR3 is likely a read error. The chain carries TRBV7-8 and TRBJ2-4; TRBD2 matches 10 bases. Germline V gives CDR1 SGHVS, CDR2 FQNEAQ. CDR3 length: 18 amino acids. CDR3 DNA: TGTGCTAGCAGCTTAACCTGGACTAGCGGATTAGCCAAAAACATTCAGTACTTA. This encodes CASSLTWTSGLAKNIQYL.

CDR3 sequence reads: CASSPLEQTGAETQYF. CDR3 DNA sequence: TGTGCCAGCAGCCCATTAGAACAGACAGGGGCCGAGACCCAGTACTTC. The chain joins TRBV12-3 or TRBV12-4 to TRBJ2-5, with TRBD1 matching over 8 bases. After removal of 6 bases from V and 5 bases from J, the junction contained 14 bases not matched to a gene. The CDR3 is made up of 16 amino acids.

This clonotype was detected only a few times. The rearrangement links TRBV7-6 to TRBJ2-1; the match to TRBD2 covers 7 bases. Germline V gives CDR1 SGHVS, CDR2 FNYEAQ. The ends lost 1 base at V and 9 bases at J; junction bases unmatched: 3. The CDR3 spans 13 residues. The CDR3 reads CASSLESGGEQFF. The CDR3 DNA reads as TGTGCCAGCAGCTTAGAATCGGGAGGTGAGCAGTTCTTC.

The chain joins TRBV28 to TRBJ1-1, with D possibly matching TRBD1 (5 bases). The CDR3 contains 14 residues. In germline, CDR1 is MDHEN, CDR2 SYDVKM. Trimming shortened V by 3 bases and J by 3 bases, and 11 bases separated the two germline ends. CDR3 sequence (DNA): TGTGCCAGCAGTTTTCGTGCAGGGTACACTGAAGCTTTCTTT. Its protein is CASSFRAGYTEAFF. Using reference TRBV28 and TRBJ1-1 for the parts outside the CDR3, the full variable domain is DVKVTQSSRYLVKRTGEKVFLECVQDMDHENMFWYRQDPGLGLRLIYFSYDVKMKEKGDIPEGYSVSREKKERFSLILESASTNQTSMYLCASSFRAGYTEAFFGQGTRLTVV.

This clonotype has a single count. CDR3 nucleotide sequence: TGTGCCAGCAGTTGGACGGTGGACAGGGGCTATTTGGGAGGCTACACCTTC. Its protein product is CASSWTVDRGYLGGYTF. This chain uses TRBV6-6 with TRBJ1-2, with 9 positions matching TRBD1. Trimming took 4 bases from V and 8 from J; bases not matched to a gene: 17. The CDR3 runs 17 residues. CDR1 and CDR2 (germline): MNHNY, SVGAGI (reference sequence).

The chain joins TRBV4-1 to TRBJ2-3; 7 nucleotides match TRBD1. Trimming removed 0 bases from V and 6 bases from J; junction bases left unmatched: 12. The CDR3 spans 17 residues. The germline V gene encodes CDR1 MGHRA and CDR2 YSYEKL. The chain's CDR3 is CASSQDTGANLQDTQYF. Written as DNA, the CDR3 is TGCGCCAGCAGCCAAGATACAGGGGCAAACCTCCAGGATACGCAGTATTTT.

Here the CDR3 reads CASSPAPEADEQYF. CDR3 coding DNA: TGTGCCAGCAGCCCAGCCCCCGAAGCGGACGAGCAGTACTTC. J is TRBJ2-7 and V is TRBV4-2; the D gene is possibly TRBD2 (5 bases). The CDR3 is 14 residues long. V was trimmed by 4 bases and J by 5 bases, leaving 15 bases between them. The germline gives CDR1 LGHNA, CDR2 YNFKEQ.

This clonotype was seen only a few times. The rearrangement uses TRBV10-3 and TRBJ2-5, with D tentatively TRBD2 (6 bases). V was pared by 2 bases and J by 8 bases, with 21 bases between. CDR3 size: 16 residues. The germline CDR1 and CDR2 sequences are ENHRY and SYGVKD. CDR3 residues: CAISEREPQSPRTQYF. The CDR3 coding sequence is TGTGCCATCAGTGAGCGGGAGCCGCAATCCCCCAGAACCCAGTACTTC.

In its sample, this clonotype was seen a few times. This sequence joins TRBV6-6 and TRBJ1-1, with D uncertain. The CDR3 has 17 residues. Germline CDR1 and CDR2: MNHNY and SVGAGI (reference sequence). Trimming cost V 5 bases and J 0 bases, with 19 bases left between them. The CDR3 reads CASSPRFETDLNTEAFF. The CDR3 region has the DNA TGTGCCAGCAGTCCCCGCTTCGAGACGGATTTGAACACTGAAGCTTTCTTT.

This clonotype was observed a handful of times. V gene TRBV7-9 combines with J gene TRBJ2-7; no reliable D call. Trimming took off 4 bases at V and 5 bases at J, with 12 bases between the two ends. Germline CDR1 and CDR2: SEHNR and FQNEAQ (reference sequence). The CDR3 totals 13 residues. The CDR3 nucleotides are TGTGCCAGCAGCTCCGGCATAGTCCACGAGCAGTACTTC. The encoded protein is CASSSGIVHEQYF.

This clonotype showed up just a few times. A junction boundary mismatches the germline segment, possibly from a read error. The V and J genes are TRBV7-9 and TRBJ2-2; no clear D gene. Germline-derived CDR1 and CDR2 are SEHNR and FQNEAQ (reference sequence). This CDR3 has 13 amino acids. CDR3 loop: CASRLDSTGELFF. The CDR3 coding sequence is TGTGCCAGCAGATTAGACTCTACCGGGGAGCTGTTTTTT.

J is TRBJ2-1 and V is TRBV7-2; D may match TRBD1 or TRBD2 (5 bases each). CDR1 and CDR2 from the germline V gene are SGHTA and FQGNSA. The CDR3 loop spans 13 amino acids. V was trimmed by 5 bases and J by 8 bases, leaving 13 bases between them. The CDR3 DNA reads TGTGCCAGCAGCCCCCCCGGGGCAGATGAGCAGTTCTTC. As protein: CASSPPGADEQFF. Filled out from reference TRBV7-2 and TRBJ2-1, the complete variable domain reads GAGVSQSPSNKVTEKGKDVELRCDPISGHTALYWYRQSLGQGLEFLIYFQGNSAPDKSGLPSDRFSAERTGGSVSTLTIQRTQQEDSAVYLCASSPPGADEQFFGPGTRLTVL.

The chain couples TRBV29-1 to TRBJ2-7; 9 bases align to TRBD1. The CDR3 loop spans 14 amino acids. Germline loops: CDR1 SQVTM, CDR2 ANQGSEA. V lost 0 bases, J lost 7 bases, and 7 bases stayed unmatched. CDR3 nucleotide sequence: TGCAGCGTTGAAGAGGACAGGGGCGGAGGAGAGCAGTACTTC. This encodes CSVEEDRGGGEQYF.

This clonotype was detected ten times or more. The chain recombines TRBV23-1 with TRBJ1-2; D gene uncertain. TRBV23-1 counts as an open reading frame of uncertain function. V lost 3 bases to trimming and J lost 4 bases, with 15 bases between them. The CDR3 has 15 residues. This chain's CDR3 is CASSHPGRLGYGYTF. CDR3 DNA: TGCGCCAGCAGTCACCCGGGCCGGCTGGGCTATGGCTACACCTTC.